These 14 T cell receptor beta chains were sequenced from one sample in a study of response to subunit inactivated influenza vaccine. TCRdb passed the RT-PCR reads through MiXCR, listing each CDR3 protein once. The sample lists hundreds of thousands of distinct CDR3 sequences, 14% occurring once. Sequences were derived from PBMCs from blood, sampled 14 to 15 days before vaccination. The source is a man aged 50-59 years who received an inactivated influenza vaccine.

This clonotype was detected a few times. This chain joins TRBV7-8 and TRBJ2-1; D ambiguous. Trimming removed 1 base at V and 7 bases at J, with 11 bases between. Per germline, CDR1 SGHVS and CDR2 FQNEAQ. The CDR3 contains 14 residues. The CDR3 nucleotides read TGTGCCAGCAGCTTAGGGGCCGCCAGAAATGAGCAGTTCTTC. It is translated as CASSLGAARNEQFF.

The CDR3 loop is CAISEPKERQFF. DNA of the CDR3: TGTGCCATCAGTGAGCCGAAGGAGCGTCAGTTCTTC. This chain uses TRBV10-3 with TRBJ2-1; D uncertain. Trimming took off 2 bases at V and 13 bases at J, with 12 bases between the two ends. The CDR3 has 12 amino acids. Germline-derived CDR1 and CDR2 are ENHRY and SYGVKD.

The rearrangement joins TRBV7-2 to TRBJ1-6; a possible D gene is TRBD1 (6 bases). Germline CDR1 reads SGHTA; CDR2 reads FQGNSA. The CDR3 is 14 amino acids. Between the trimmed V and J ends, which lost 6 bases and 7 bases, there was a span of 13 bases. CDR3 nucleotide sequence: TGTGCCAGCAGACCGCGGCAGGGGAATTCACCCCTCCACTTT. Its translation is CASRPRQGNSPLHF.

This clonotype came up many times. This chain joins TRBV6-1 and TRBJ1-6; unclear D gene. This CDR3 is built from 15 residues. V gave up 6 bases and J gave up 7 bases, with 16 bases separating them. Looked up from germline, CDR1 is MNHNS and CDR2 is SASEGT. CDR3 sequence reads: CASRGSRTENSPLHF. The CDR3 nucleotides read TGTGCCAGCAGGGGGAGTAGGACGGAGAATTCACCCCTCCACTTT.

The chain has TRBV19 and TRBJ2-3; D is perhaps TRBD2 (5 bases). Germline loops: CDR1 LNHDA, CDR2 SQIVND (reference sequence). The CDR3 consists of 14 residues. V lost 10 bases and J 1 base, leaving 15 bases between the germline ends. CDR3 nucleotides: TGTGCCACATTGGACTTAACTCGCACAGATACGCAGTATTTT. Translation: CATLDLTRTDTQYF.

The chain links TRBV4-3 to TRBJ2-7; 9 bases fit TRBD1. This CDR3 spans 16 amino acids. Trimming at V came to 0 bases and at J to 2 bases, leaving 5 bases not matched to a gene. CDR1 is LGHNA and CDR2 is YSLEER in the germline V gene. CDR3 in amino acids: CASSQDFGTGPYEQYF. Here the CDR3 DNA reads TGCGCCAGCAGCCAAGACTTCGGGACAGGGCCCTACGAGCAGTACTTC.

The V call is TRBV6-2 or TRBV6-3, the J call TRBJ1-2; the D gene is possibly TRBD1 (5 bases). Germline-derived CDR1 and CDR2 are MNHEY and SVGEGT. The length of the CDR3 is 17 residues. Trimming took 4 bases from V and 4 from J, leaving 22 bases between them. As DNA, the CDR3 is TGTGCCAGCAGTTTCACCCTCCCGGGACGGAAGATCTATGGCTACACCTTC. Amino acid sequence: CASSFTLPGRKIYGYTF.

V gene TRBV12-3 or TRBV12-4 combines with J gene TRBJ2-3, with 10 bases matching TRBD2. The CDR3 spans 17 residues. V was pared by 4 bases and J by 1 base, with 8 bases of the junction left unmatched. CDR3 loop: CASSSNTGTSGTDTQYF. CDR3 coding DNA: TGTGCCAGCAGTTCCAACACCGGGACTAGCGGCACAGATACGCAGTATTTT.

V is TRBV28 and J is TRBJ1-1; D is unclear. There are 16 residues in the CDR3. The germline CDR1 and CDR2 sequences are MDHEN and SYDVKM. Deletions cut 1 base from V and 4 bases from J, with 16 bases between. CDR3 sequence (DNA): TGTGCCAGCAGTTTATTTTTCGGGAAGGCGGGCACTGAAGCTTTCTTT. Protein: CASSLFFGKAGTEAFF.

The chain couples TRBV7-3 to TRBJ2-3; D ambiguous. V shed 4 bases and J shed 5 bases, with 10 bases lying between them. Germline V gene data show CDR1 as SGHTA and CDR2 as FQGTGA. This CDR3 spans 13 amino acids. The CDR3 reads CASSSRLLDTQYF. The CDR3 region has the DNA TGTGCCAGCAGCTCCCGACTGCTAGATACGCAGTATTTT. Full variable domain (rest looked up from reference TRBV7-3 and TRBJ2-3): GAGVSQTPSNKVTEKGKYVELRCDPISGHTALYWYRQSLGQGPEFLIYFQGTGAADDSGLPNDRFFAVRPEGSVSTLKIQRTERGDSAVYLCASSSRLLDTQYFGPGTRLTVL.

This clonotype was recorded a few times. CDR3 DNA sequence: TGCAGTGCTAGAGTATCCGGGACAGGAAAATTGGGAAGCTATGGCTACACCTTC. It codes for CSARVSGTGKLGSYGYTF. The rearrangement uses TRBV20-1 and TRBJ1-2; TRBD1 agrees at 8 bases. Losses at the gene ends were 1 base for V and 4 bases for J; bases not matched to a gene: 17. Germline V gene lookup returns CDR1 DFQATT and CDR2 SNEGSKA (reference sequence). There are 18 residues in the CDR3.

This clonotype has ten or more counts. The genes are TRBV4-3 and TRBJ2-1; D uncertain. V was clipped by 1 base and J by 0 bases, with 10 bases between them. There are 16 residues in the CDR3. Germline CDR1 LGHNA, CDR2 YSLEER. In DNA form, the CDR3 reads TGCGCCAGCAGCCAAGGCGCCCATAGCTCCTACAATGAGCAGTTCTTC. Its translation is CASSQGAHSSYNEQFF.

The chain uses TRBV5-1 and TRBJ2-4, with 8 bases that match TRBD1. The CDR3 is 16 amino acids. The germline CDR1 and CDR2 sequences are SGHRS and YFSETQ. The V gene end was trimmed by 2 bases and the J gene end by 1 base; junction bases not matched to a gene: 5. The CDR3 nucleotides are TGCGCCAGCAGCTTCGGCAGGGGGCTGGCCAAAAACATTCAGTACTTC. Translated, it gives CASSFGRGLAKNIQYF. Supplemented by reference TRBV5-1 and TRBJ2-4, the full variable domain reads KAGVTQTPRYLIKTRGQQVTLSCSPISGHRSVSWYQQTPGQGLQFLFEYFSETQRNKGNFPGRFSGRQFSNSRSEMNVSTLELGDSALYLCASSFGRGLAKNIQYFGAGTRLSVL.

With respect to this clonotype: Mismatch with germline at one junction end may stem from a read error. V is TRBV10-3 and J is TRBJ2-2; 9 bases map to TRBD1. Germline CDR1 is ENHRY and CDR2 is SYGVKD. This CDR3 comprises 15 residues. The CDR3 DNA is TGTACCATCAGTGGACAGGGGATATACACCGGGGAGCTGTTTTTT. Protein sequence: CTISGQGIYTGELFF.